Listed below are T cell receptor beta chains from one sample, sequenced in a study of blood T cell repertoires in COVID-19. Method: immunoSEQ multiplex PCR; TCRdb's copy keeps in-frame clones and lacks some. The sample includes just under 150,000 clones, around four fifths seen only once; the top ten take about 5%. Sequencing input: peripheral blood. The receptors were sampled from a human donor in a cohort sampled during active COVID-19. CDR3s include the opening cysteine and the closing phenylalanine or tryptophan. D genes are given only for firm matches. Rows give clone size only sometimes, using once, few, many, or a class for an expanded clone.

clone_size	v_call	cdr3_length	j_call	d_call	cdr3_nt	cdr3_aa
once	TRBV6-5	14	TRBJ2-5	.	TGTGCCAGCACCGTGAGGACAGTCCAAGAGACCCAGTACTTC	CASTVRTVQETQYF
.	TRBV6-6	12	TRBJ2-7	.	TGTGCCAGCAGTTATCAGGTCCACGAGCAGTACTTC	CASSYQVHEQYF
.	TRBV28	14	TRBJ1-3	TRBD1	TGTGCCAGCAGATCAGGGGGCGAGGGGAACACCATATATTTT	CASRSGGEGNTIYF
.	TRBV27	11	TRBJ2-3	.	TGTGCCAGCAGTTTCTTGGATACGCAGTATTTT	CASSFLDTQYF
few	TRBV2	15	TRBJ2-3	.	TGTGCCAGCAGCCCAGGGTATTCGGTCACAGATACGCAGTATTTT	CASSPGYSVTDTQYF
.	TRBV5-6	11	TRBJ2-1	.	TGTGCCAGCAGCATCGACAGGGAGCAGTTCTTC	CASSIDREQFF
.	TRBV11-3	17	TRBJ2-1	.	TGTGCCAGCAGCTTAGATCAAGCCCGAAGCTCCTACAATGAGCAGTTCTTC	CASSLDQARSSYNEQFF
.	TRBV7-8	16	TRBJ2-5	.	TGTGCCAGCAGCTGGAGACAGGACCGCGCCCAAGAGACCCAGTACTTC	CASSWRQDRAQETQYF
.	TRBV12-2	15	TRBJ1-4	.	TGTGCAAGTCGCTTAGTTCCAGAGGGTAATGAAAAACTGTTTTTT	CASRLVPEGNEKLFF
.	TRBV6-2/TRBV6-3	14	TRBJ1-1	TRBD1	TGTGCCAGCAGTTACTCCGGACAGGGAACTGAAGCTTTCTTT	CASSYSGQGTEAFF
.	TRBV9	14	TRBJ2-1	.	TGTGCCAGCGCGAGACTAGTAAACGGCAATGAGCAGTTCTTC	CASARLVNGNEQFF
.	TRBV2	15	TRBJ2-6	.	TGTGCCAGCAGTGAAAGAGGGTTTGGGGCCAACGTCCTGACTTTC	CASSERGFGANVLTF
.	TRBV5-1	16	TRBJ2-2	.	TGCGCCAGCAGCTTGCTCAGGGGGGCTAACACCGGGGAGCTGTTTTTT	CASSLLRGANTGELFF
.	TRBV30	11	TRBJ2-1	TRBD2	TGTGCCTGGAATGGGGGGGATGAGCAGTTCTTC	CAWNGGDEQFF
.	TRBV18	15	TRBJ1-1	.	TGTGCCAGCTCACCACCCAAGGGCAGGGACACTGAAGCTTTCTTT	CASSPPKGRDTEAFF
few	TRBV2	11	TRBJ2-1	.	TGTGCCAGCAGCGGAGGGTGGGAGCAGTTCTTC	CASSGGWEQFF
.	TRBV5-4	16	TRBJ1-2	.	TGTGCCAGCAGCTTTTCCTCTGGCAAAGTAAACTATGGCTACACCTTC	CASSFSSGKVNYGYTF
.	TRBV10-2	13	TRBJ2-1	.	TGCGCCAGCAGTGAGCCTAGTTACAATGAGCAGTTCTTC	CASSEPSYNEQFF
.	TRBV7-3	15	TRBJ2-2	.	TGTGCCAGCAGCATCGGGACAACGAACACCGGGGAGCTGTTTTTT	CASSIGTTNTGELFF
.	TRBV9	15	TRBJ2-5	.	TGTGCCAGCAGCGTAGGGGGGACACCGACAGAGACCCAGTACTTC	CASSVGGTPTETQYF
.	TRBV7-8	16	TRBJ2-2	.	TGTGCCAGCAGCTTCCTTCAGGGGAGGGACACCGGGGAGCTGTTTTTT	CASSFLQGRDTGELFF
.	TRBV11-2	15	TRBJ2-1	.	TGTGCCAGCAGCTTAGATCGGGGGAGGGGGAATGAGCAGTTCTTC	CASSLDRGRGNEQFF
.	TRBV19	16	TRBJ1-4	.	TGTGCCAGTAGTATTAGTTCGGCCACAGCTAATGAAAAACTGTTTTTT	CASSISSATANEKLFF
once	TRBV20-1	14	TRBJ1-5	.	TGCAGTGCTAGTGTCTCAAACGGTAATCAGCCCCAGCATTTT	CSASVSNGNQPQHF
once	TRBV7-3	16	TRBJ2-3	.	TGTGCCAGCAGCCCGACTCGGCGGGGCGGGACAGATACGCAGTATTTT	CASSPTRRGGTDTQYF
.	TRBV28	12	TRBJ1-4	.	TGTGCCAGCAGGGTCAGTAATGAAAAACTGTTTTTT	CASRVSNEKLFF
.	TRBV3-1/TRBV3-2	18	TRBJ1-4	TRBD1	TGTGCCAGCAGCCAAGGATCCAGGGGGTCGGGGCTTAATGAAAAACTGTTTTTT	CASSQGSRGSGLNEKLFF
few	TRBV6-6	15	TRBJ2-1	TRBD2	TGTGCCAGCAGAAAGCGGGGGGGCCCCTACAATGAGCAGTTCTTC	CASRKRGGPYNEQFF
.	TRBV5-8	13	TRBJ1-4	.	TGTGCCAGCAGCTTGAAGAGAAATGAAAAACTGTTTTTT	CASSLKRNEKLFF
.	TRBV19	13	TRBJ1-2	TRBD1	TGTGCCAGTAGTAGACAGGGTAACTATGGCTACACCTTC	CASSRQGNYGYTF
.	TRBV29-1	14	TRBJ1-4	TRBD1	TGCAGCGCCAAACTGACAGGGATTAATGAAAAACTGTTTTTT	CSAKLTGINEKLFF
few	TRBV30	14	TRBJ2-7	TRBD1	TGTGCCTGGAGCCCAGGGACAGGGGCTTACGAGCAGTACTTC	CAWSPGTGAYEQYF
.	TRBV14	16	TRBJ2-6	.	TGTGCCAGCAGCCAAGATAGAGGGTTTGGGGCCAACGTCCTGACTTTC	CASSQDRGFGANVLTF
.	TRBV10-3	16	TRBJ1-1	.	TGTGCCATCAGTGAGACGGGGGACGCGTTCAACACTGAAGCTTTCTTT	CAISETGDAFNTEAFF
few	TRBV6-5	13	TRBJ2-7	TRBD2	TGTGCCACCGTCCTAGCGGGGGGGAACGAGCAGTACTTC	CATVLAGGNEQYF
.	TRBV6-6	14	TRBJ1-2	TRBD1	TGTGCCAGCAGCCCGACAGGGGCGGGCTATGGCTACACCTTC	CASSPTGAGYGYTF
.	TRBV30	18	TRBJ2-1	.	TGTGCCTGGAGGGGCATTTTTGGGAGCGTCGGCCTATACAATGAGCAGTTCTTC	CAWRGIFGSVGLYNEQFF
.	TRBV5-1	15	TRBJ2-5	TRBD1	TGCGCCAGCAGCTCTCCGGGACAGGGAAAGGAGACCCAGTACTTC	CASSSPGQGKETQYF
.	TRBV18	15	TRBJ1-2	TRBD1	TGTGCCAGCTCCCCCGGGACAGGGGGCGACTATGGCTACACCTTC	CASSPGTGGDYGYTF
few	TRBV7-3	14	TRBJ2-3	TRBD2	TGTGCCAGCAGCCAGGGACTAGCGGAAGATACGCAGTATTTT	CASSQGLAEDTQYF
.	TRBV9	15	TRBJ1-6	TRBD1	TGTGCCAGCAGCAGACAGGGGGCGGCGGGTTCACCCCTCCACTTT	CASSRQGAAGSPLHF
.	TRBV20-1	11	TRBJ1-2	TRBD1	TGCAGTGCTAGCAGGGGGTATGGCTACACCTTC	CSASRGYGYTF
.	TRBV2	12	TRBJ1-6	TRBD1	TGTGCCAGCAGTGATACAGGGGCACCCCTCCACTTT	CASSDTGAPLHF
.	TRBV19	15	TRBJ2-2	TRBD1	TGTGCCAGTAGCCTGACAGGGATGAACACCGGGGAGCTGTTTTTT	CASSLTGMNTGELFF
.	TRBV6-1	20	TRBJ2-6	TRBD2	TGTGCCAGCAGTGAAAGTGTGGGGGGGGGACTCCTCTCTGGGGCCAACGTCCTGACTTTC	CASSESVGGGLLSGANVLTF
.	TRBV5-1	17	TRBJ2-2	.	TGCGCCAGCAGCACGGGGAGCGGCGGCGCGAACACCGGGGAGCTGTTTTTT	CASSTGSGGANTGELFF
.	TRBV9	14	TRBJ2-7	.	TGTGCCAGCAGCGCGGGACAAACTCCCTACGAGCAGTACTTC	CASSAGQTPYEQYF
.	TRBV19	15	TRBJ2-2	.	TGTGCCAGTAGTCCACGTGCGCGGGATACCGGGGAGCTGTTTTTT	CASSPRARDTGELFF
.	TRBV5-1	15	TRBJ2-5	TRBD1	TGCGCCAGCAGCTTAACCGGGACAGACCCTAGGACCCAGTACTTC	CASSLTGTDPRTQYF
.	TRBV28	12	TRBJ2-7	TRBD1	TGTGCCAGCGACAGGGGGGCCTACGAGCAGTACTTC	CASDRGAYEQYF
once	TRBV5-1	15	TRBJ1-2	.	TGCGCCAGCACGAGGGCAACAGGCGGGGCAGGGGGCTACACCTTC	CASTRATGGAGGYTF
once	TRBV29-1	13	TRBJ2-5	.	TGCAGCGTTGAAGATAGCCGTATGGAGACCCAGTACTTC	CSVEDSRMETQYF
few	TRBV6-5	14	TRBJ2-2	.	TGTGCCAGCATGGGACTGTTCTTTCCCGGGGAGCTGTTTTTT	CASMGLFFPGELFF
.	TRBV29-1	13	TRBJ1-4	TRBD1	TGCAGCGTCCAGGGACAGCCTAATGAAAAACTGTTTTTT	CSVQGQPNEKLFF
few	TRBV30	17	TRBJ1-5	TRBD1	TGTGCCTGGAGTGTAGGAACCGGGACAGGGGGCTGGGGGCCCCAGCATTTT	CAWSVGTGTGGWGPQHF
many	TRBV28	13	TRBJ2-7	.	TGTGCCAGCAGTTTACCCGGGAGAGACGAGCAGTACTTC	CASSLPGRDEQYF
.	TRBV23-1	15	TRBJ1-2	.	TGCGCCAGCAGTCAATCTGGCGGAGGGTCCTATGGCTACACCTTC	CASSQSGGGSYGYTF
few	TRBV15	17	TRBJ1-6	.	TGTGCCACCAGCAGAGATCCTACCCCTGGTGTGAATTCACCCCTCCACTTT	CATSRDPTPGVNSPLHF